Sequencing of this T cell receptor (beta chain) was carried out in a study of blood T cell repertoires in COVID-19. Only in-frame clones appear in the TCRdb table, and some are missing; sequencing was by immunoSEQ multiplex PCR. The sample has some 150,000 clones, approximately 80% seen once. Looked up from germline, CDR1 is SGHTS and CDR2 is YDEGEE. The CDR3 has 17 residues. The V end was cut by 2 bases, the J end by 1 base, with 18 bases between. The sample taken for sequencing was peripheral blood. The sequence came from a woman aged 45 to 65 with acute or convalescent COVID-19. V gene TRBV5-8 combines with J gene TRBJ1-2, with D perhaps TRBD1 (6 bases). CDR3 sequence (DNA): TGTGCCAGCAGCTTCATAAGGGGGACACCCATTAACTATGGCTACACCTTC. Its protein product is CASSFIRGTPINYGYTF.